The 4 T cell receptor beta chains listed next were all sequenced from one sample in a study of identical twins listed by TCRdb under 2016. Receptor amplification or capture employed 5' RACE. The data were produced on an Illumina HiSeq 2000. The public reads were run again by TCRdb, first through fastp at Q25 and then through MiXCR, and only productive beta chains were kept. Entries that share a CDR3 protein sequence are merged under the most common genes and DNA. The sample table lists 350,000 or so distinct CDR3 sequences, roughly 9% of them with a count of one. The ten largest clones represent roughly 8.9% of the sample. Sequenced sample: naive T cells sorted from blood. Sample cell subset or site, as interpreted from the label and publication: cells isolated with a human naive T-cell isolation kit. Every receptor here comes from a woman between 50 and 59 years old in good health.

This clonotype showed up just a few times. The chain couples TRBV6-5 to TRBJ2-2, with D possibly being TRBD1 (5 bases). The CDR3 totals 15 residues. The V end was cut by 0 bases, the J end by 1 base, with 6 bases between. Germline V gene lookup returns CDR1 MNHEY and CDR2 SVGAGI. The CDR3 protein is CASSYSDRNTGELFF. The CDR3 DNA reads TGTGCCAGCAGTTACTCCGACAGGAACACCGGGGAGCTGTTTTTT.

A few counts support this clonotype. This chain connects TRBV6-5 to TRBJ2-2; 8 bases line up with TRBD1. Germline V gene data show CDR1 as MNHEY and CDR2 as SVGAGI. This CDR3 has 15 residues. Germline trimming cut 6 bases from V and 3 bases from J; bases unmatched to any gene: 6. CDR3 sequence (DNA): TGTGCCAGCAGATCGGACAGGGACGACACCGGGGAGCTGTTTTTT. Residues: CASRSDRDDTGELFF.

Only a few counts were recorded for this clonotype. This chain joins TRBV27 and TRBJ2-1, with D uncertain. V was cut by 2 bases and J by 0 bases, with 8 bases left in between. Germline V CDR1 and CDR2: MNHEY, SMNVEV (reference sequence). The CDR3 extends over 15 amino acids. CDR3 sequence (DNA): TGTGCCAGCAGTTTAATCCTGAGCTCCTACAATGAGCAGTTCTTC. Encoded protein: CASSLILSSYNEQFF.

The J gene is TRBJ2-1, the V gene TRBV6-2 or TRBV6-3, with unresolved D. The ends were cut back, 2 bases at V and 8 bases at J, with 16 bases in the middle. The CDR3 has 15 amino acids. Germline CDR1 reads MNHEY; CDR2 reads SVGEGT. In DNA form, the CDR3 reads TGTGCCAGCAGTTACCAAATGTTGAGTCGGGATGAGCAGTTCTTC. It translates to CASSYQMLSRDEQFF.